The clone carrying this T cell receptor (beta chain) was seen once. V gave up 6 bases and J gave up 3 bases, with 5 bases separating them. The CDR3 is made up of 12 amino acids. Germline CDR1 reads MDHEN; CDR2 reads SYDVKM. Profiled with immunoSEQ multiplex PCR; TCRdb holds only in-frame clones, not every one. The repertoire holds 37,000 or so clones, with approximately 90% as singletons. This entry belongs to a study of T cell changes during pregnancy in multiple sclerosis. The source was CD4+ T cells from peripheral blood mononuclear cells, collected in the first trimester of pregnancy. The sequence came from a female donor with multiple sclerosis, enrolled in a pregnancy study. This chain uses TRBV28 with TRBJ2-2; D is unresolved. CDR3 in DNA: TGTGCCAGCAGCTCGGACACCGGGGAGCTGTTTTTT. Translated: CASSSDTGELFF.